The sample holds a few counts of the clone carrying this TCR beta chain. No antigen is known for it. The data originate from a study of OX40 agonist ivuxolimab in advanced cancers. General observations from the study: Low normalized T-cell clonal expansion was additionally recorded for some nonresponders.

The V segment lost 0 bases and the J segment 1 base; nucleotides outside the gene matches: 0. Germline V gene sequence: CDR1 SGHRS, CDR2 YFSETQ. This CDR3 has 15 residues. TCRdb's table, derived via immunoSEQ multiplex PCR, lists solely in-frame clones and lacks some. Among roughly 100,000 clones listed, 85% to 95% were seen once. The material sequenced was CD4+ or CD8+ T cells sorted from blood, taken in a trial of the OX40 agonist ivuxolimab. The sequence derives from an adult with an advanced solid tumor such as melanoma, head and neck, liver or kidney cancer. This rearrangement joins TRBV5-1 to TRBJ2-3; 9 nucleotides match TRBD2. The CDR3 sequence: CASSLGTSGTDTQYF. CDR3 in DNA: TGCGCCAGCAGCTTGGGGACTAGCGGCACAGATACGCAGTATTTT.